A single sample gave rise to the 30 T cell receptor beta chains below, sequenced in a study of blood T cells in healthy people across ages. A second roughly 7 to 12 cycle PCR used barcoded and J-beta primers. TCRdb reprocessed the 5' RACE reads via MiXCR and lists one record per CDR3 protein. In the table there are 850,000 to 1,100,000 distinct CDR3 sequences, 35% to 45% of which are singletons. Sequencing was performed on blood. All receptors derive from a young man in good health.

This clonotype has more than one count but fewer than ten. The chain has TRBV18 and TRBJ2-5; no clear D gene. V lost 1 base, J lost 4 bases, and 7 bases lay in between. This CDR3 has 13 residues. Germline V lookup: CDR1 KGHSH, CDR2 LQKENI. As DNA, the CDR3 is TGTGCCAGCTCACCACAATTCGCAGAGACCCAGTACTTC. Its protein is CASSPQFAETQYF.

This clonotype was detected once. With a much larger clone just one base away, this may be a read error. The rearrangement links TRBV12-3 or TRBV12-4 to TRBJ2-1, with TRBD1 identical over 7 bases. The CDR3 contains 16 residues. CDR3 residues: CASSLGGTVSYNERFF. In nucleotides, the CDR3 is TGTGCCAGCAGTTTGGGTGGGACAGTCTCCTACAATGAGCGGTTCTTC.

The rearrangement links TRBV5-1 to TRBJ1-2; possibly TRBD1 for D (6 bases). The CDR3 has 14 amino acids. Germline V lookup: CDR1 SGHRS, CDR2 YFSETQ. Trimming removed 0 bases at V and 6 bases at J, with 12 bases between. This CDR3 is CASSLEGGEDGYTF. The CDR3 DNA reads TGCGCCAGCAGCTTGGAGGGGGGTGAGGATGGCTACACCTTC.

The chain combines TRBV12-3 or TRBV12-4 with TRBJ2-3, with D tentatively TRBD2 (6 bases). This CDR3 contains 15 residues. Trimming shortened V by 2 bases and J by 10 bases, and 19 bases separated the two germline ends. The CDR3 DNA sequence: TGTGCCAGCAGTTTAAACCTAGCGAGGGCCGATGCGCAGTATTTT. It translates to CASSLNLARADAQYF.

The chain couples TRBV11-2 to TRBJ2-7, with D possibly TRBD2 on 6 matching bases. Germline-derived CDR1 and CDR2 are SGHAT and FQNNGV. This CDR3 contains 14 residues. The V end was cut by 2 bases, the J end by 2 bases, with 10 bases between. CDR3 amino acids: CASSLMGLPYEQYF. The CDR3, as DNA: TGTGCCAGCAGCTTAATGGGACTCCCCTACGAGCAGTACTTC.

This clonotype has a count of ten or more. V is TRBV10-3 and J is TRBJ2-7; D is possibly TRBD1 (5 bases). The CDR3 spans 18 residues. Germline CDR1 reads ENHRY; CDR2 reads SYGVKD. Trimming cost V 0 bases and J 0 bases, with 18 bases left between them. The CDR3 loop is CAISESMGQGSNSYEQYF. DNA for the CDR3: TGTGCCATCAGTGAGTCGATGGGGCAGGGTTCTAACTCCTACGAGCAGTACTTC.

V and J are TRBV5-1 and TRBJ2-3; D gene uncertain. V was pared by 0 bases and J by 3 bases, with 11 bases between. This CDR3 is built from 15 residues. Germline-derived CDR1 and CDR2 are SGHRS and YFSETQ. CDR3 protein: CASSLEAVWTDTQYF. CDR3 nucleotides: TGCGCCAGCAGCTTGGAGGCCGTTTGGACAGATACGCAGTATTTT.

The V call is TRBV6-5, the J call TRBJ1-4; TRBD1 matches at 9 bases. CDR1 MNHEY and CDR2 SVGAGI come from the germline V gene. The CDR3 has 15 amino acids. V lost 6 bases and J lost 4; bases outside the gene matches: 6. CDR3 bases: TGTGCCAGCAGAGCCGGGACAGGGCTTAATGAAAAACTGTTTTTT. It translates to CASRAGTGLNEKLFF.

This clonotype has a handful of counts. The gene calls are TRBV15 and TRBJ2-3, with D possibly called TRBD1 or TRBD2 (6 bases each). V lost 0 bases and J 3 bases, leaving 16 bases between the germline ends. Germline V lookup: CDR1 LNHNV, CDR2 YYDKDF (reference sequence). The CDR3 has 17 amino acids. The CDR3 region has the DNA TGTGCCACCAGCAGAGATCGAGATCTAGGGGGGACAGATACGCAGTATTTT. It codes for CATSRDRDLGGTDTQYF.

The chain couples TRBV10-3 to TRBJ2-1; TRBD2 might be the D (7 bases). Germline CDR1 and CDR2: ENHRY and SYGVKD. Trimming took off 6 bases at V and 8 bases at J, with 17 bases between the two ends. CDR3 length: 14 amino acids. CDR3 amino acids: CAISPQGGGYEQFF. DNA of the CDR3: TGTGCCATCAGCCCTCAAGGGGGGGGCTATGAGCAGTTCTTC.

This clonotype was seen only a few times. The chain employs TRBV20-1 and TRBJ2-1; TRBD1 matches 7 bases. This CDR3 spans 12 amino acids. The V segment lost 7 bases and the J segment 4 bases; nucleotides outside the gene matches: 4. Germline V CDR1 and CDR2: DFQATT, SNEGSKA (reference sequence). This chain's CDR3 is CSVDRNYNEQFF. The CDR3 DNA sequence: TGCAGTGTGGACAGGAATTACAATGAGCAGTTCTTC.

V and J are TRBV5-1 and TRBJ2-3; D is unclear. Trimming removed 4 bases from V and 2 bases from J, with 11 bases in between. Germline-derived CDR1 and CDR2 are SGHRS and YFSETQ. The CDR3 runs to 14 residues. The CDR3 loop is CASSSADPTDTQYF. DNA of the CDR3: TGCGCCAGCAGCAGCGCGGACCCCACAGATACGCAGTATTTT. Drawing the rest from reference TRBV5-1 and TRBJ2-3, the complete variable domain is KAGVTQTPRYLIKTRGQQVTLSCSPISGHRSVSWYQQTPGQGLQFLFEYFSETQRNKGNFPGRFSGRQFSNSRSEMNVSTLELGDSALYLCASSSADPTDTQYFGPGTRLTVL.

CDR3 sequence reads: CASSLGQKDYGYTF. CDR3 bases: TGTGCCAGCAGCCTCGGTCAAAAAGACTATGGCTACACCTTC. This chain connects TRBV7-2 to TRBJ1-2, with unresolved D. Germline V gives CDR1 SGHTA, CDR2 FQGNSA. The CDR3 contains 14 residues. With 5 bases removed from V and 3 bases from J, the gap between germline ends came to 13 bases.

The sample holds a few counts of this clonotype. This sequence joins TRBV5-6 and TRBJ1-2; the D is unclear. This CDR3 is built from 15 residues. V was shortened by 0 bases and J by 1 base, with 10 bases between the two germline ends. CDR1 and CDR2 (germline): SGHDT, YYEEEE. CDR3 sequence: CASSLEEPLNYGYTF. The CDR3 nucleotides are TGTGCCAGCAGCTTGGAGGAGCCGCTTAACTATGGCTACACCTTC.

The count of this clonotype is one. The rearrangement uses TRBV3-1 and TRBJ1-3, with D possibly matching TRBD1 (5 bases). The CDR3 length is 15 residues. V was clipped by 1 base and J by 2 bases, with 9 bases between them. Germline CDR1 is LGHDT and CDR2 is YNNKEL (reference sequence). The CDR3 DNA is TGTGCCAGCAGCCAAGTCAGGGACCCTGGAAACACCATATATTTT. Translating it yields CASSQVRDPGNTIYF.

The chain combines TRBV12-3 or TRBV12-4 with TRBJ2-1, with 9 bases identical to TRBD1. The length of the CDR3 is 15 residues. V dropped 1 base and J dropped 9; count of bases not matched to a gene: 7. CDR3: CASSLGGDRASEQFF. In DNA, the CDR3 is TGTGCCAGCAGTTTAGGGGGGGACAGGGCAAGTGAGCAGTTCTTC.

Note on this clonotype: Germline and junction disagree at one end, which may indicate a read error. The chain joins TRBV5-1 to TRBJ2-3; 8 nucleotides line up with TRBD1. The CDR3 has 15 residues. The germline CDR1 and CDR2 sequences are SGHRS and YFSETQ. CDR3 coding DNA: TGCGCCGGCAGCTTGGGACAGGAAAGCACAGATACGCAGTATTTT. Protein product: CAGSLGQESTDTQYF.

V gene TRBV12-3 or TRBV12-4 combines with J gene TRBJ1-1; D might be TRBD1 (6 bases). The CDR3 has 18 residues. V lost 2 bases and J lost 4, with 23 bases in between. The CDR3 here is CASSLWGALGHISTEAFF. In DNA, the CDR3 is TGTGCCAGCAGTTTATGGGGGGCGTTGGGTCATATTAGCACTGAAGCTTTCTTT.

Details on this clonotype: A much larger clone differs by one base, so this may be a read error. This chain joins TRBV4-3 and TRBJ2-7, with D possibly matching TRBD2 (6 bases). V was clipped by 4 bases and J by 0 bases, with 16 bases between them. The CDR3 loop spans 16 amino acids. The germline V gene has CDR1 LGHNA and CDR2 YSLEER. The CDR3: CASSLNRIGSSYEQYF. In DNA, the CDR3 is TGCGCCAGCAGCCTCAACCGGATCGGGAGCTCCTACGAGCAGTACTTC.

This clonotype was observed many times. The chain combines TRBV29-1 with TRBJ2-5, with 7 positions matching TRBD1. The CDR3 consists of 12 residues. The germline V gene has CDR1 SQVTM and CDR2 ANQGSEA. The junction had 4 bases not matched to a gene; V was cut back by 4 bases and J by 5 bases. The CDR3 DNA follows: TGCAGCGTTGGACAGGGATGGGAGACCCAGTACTTC. Translated: CSVGQGWETQYF.

The CDR3 sequence is CASSLTCSRVTEAFF. The CDR3 DNA follows: TGTGCCAGCAGCTTAACGTGCTCGAGAGTCACTGAAGCTTTCTTT. The chain is built from TRBV7-3 and TRBJ1-1; D gene uncertain. The length of the CDR3 is 15 residues. Per the germline V gene, CDR1 is SGHTA and CDR2 is FQGTGA. V lost 0 bases, J lost 4 bases, and 12 bases lay in between.

For the CDR3, the DNA is TGCGCCAGCAGCTCCCGACAGGACCCCCCTAGCGCAGATACGCAGTATTTT. As protein: CASSSRQDPPSADTQYF. This chain connects TRBV5-1 to TRBJ2-3, with D perhaps TRBD1 or TRBD2 (6 bases each). Trimming cost V 3 bases and J 4 bases, with 21 bases left between them. The CDR3 is 17 residues long. The V gene's germline CDR1 is SGHRS and CDR2 YFSETQ.

The V and J genes are TRBV9 and TRBJ1-1; 9 positions match TRBD1. Trimming at V came to 0 bases and at J to 1 base, leaving 10 bases not matched to a gene. This CDR3 is built from 18 residues. Germline V gives CDR1 SGDLS, CDR2 YYNGEE. CDR3 loop: CASSVAGDRVVGNTEAFF. The CDR3 DNA sequence: TGTGCCAGCAGCGTAGCGGGGGACAGGGTTGTCGGGAACACTGAAGCTTTCTTT. The variable domain in full, with the rest retrieved from reference TRBV9 and TRBJ1-1, is DSGVTQTPKHLITATGQRVTLRCSPRSGDLSVYWYQQSLDQGLQFLIQYYNGEERAKGNILERFSAQQFPDLHSELNLSSLELGDSALYFCASSVAGDRVVGNTEAFFGQGTRLTVV.

A word on this clonotype: At one boundary the junction diverges from the germline segment, which might be a read error. The rearrangement links TRBV6-5 to TRBJ2-7; D gene ambiguous. The J call is in doubt because the DNA end fits TRBJ2-5 better. The CDR3 has 12 amino acids. Germline CDR1 is MNHEY and CDR2 is SVGAGI. CDR3 nucleotide sequence: TGCGCCAGCAATAGGGTCCGGGAGACCCAGTACTTC. This translates into CASNRVRETQYF.

Only a few counts were recorded for this clonotype. The genes are TRBV27 and TRBJ2-3, with 7 bases matching TRBD2. The CDR3 extends over 16 amino acids. The V segment lost 6 bases and the J segment 3 bases; nucleotides outside the gene matches: 12. Looked up from germline, CDR1 is MNHEY and CDR2 is SMNVEV (reference sequence). The chain's CDR3 is CASSPRTSRLTDTQYF. The CDR3 DNA sequence: TGTGCCAGCAGCCCCCGGACTAGTCGCTTGACAGATACGCAGTATTTT.

The chain recombines TRBV28 with TRBJ1-2; perhaps TRBD1 as D (6 bases). Trimming removed 10 bases from V and 4 bases from J, with 19 bases in between. The CDR3 is 14 residues long. Germline assignment: CDR1 MDHEN and CDR2 SYDVKM. The CDR3 is CAIFTGTSGYGYTF. In nucleotides, the CDR3 is TGTGCCATCTTCACAGGGACTAGTGGCTATGGCTACACCTTC.

The chain uses TRBV6-2 or TRBV6-3 and TRBJ2-1; possibly TRBD1 or TRBD2 for D (5 bases each). Per the germline V gene, CDR1 is MNHEY and CDR2 is SVGEGT. V was cut by 7 bases and J by 10 bases, with 17 bases left in between. CDR3 length equals 13 residues. CDR3 bases: TGTGCCAGCATCTCAGGGAGCTCCTACGAGCAGTTCTTC. This gives the protein CASISGSSYEQFF.

The chain joins TRBV15 to TRBJ1-2, with unresolved D. This CDR3 region has 17 residues. Germline assignment: CDR1 LNHNV and CDR2 YYDKDF (reference sequence). The V gene lost 0 bases and the J gene lost 2 bases, with 16 bases spanning the gap. The CDR3 DNA sequence: TGTGCCACCAGCAGAGATCTCGCCCATGGCAGGAACTATGGCTACACCTTC. It translates to CATSRDLAHGRNYGYTF.

Points on this clonotype: A much larger clone differs by one base, so this may be a read error. The chain combines TRBV29-1 with TRBJ1-2, with no clear D. The CDR3 length is 14 residues. Germline-derived CDR1 and CDR2 are SQVTM and ANQGSEA. V was pared by 1 base and J by 4 bases, with 13 bases between. CDR3 loop: CSVEGQGLFYGYTF. The CDR3 DNA sequence: TGCAGCGTTGAAGGTCAAGGCCTCTTCTATGGCTACACCTTC.

This clonotype was seen once. The rearrangement joins TRBV9 to TRBJ1-1; the D gene is possibly TRBD1 (6 bases). Trimming shortened V by 3 bases and J by 3 bases, and 18 bases separated the two germline ends. CDR3 length: 16 amino acids. The germline gives CDR1 SGDLS, CDR2 YYNGEE. CDR3 sequence: CASSGDTTPADTEAFF. DNA of the CDR3: TGTGCCAGCAGCGGGGACACGACCCCGGCAGACACTGAAGCTTTCTTT.